The TCR beta chain described here comes from a study of blood T cell repertoires in COVID-19. Per the germline V gene, CDR1 is MNHEY and CDR2 is SMNVEV (reference sequence). There are 13 residues in the CDR3. V gave up 6 bases and J gave up 2 bases, with 11 bases separating them. Profiling relied on immunoSEQ multiplex PCR, and the TCRdb table lists in-frame clones only, not all of them. The sample has 350,000 or so clones; 70% to 90% are singletons. Seattle enrolled patients during active infection and tracked them longitudinally. This TCR came from a woman in her twenties or thirties with COVID-19, enrolled during active disease. The genes are TRBV27 and TRBJ2-7, with D hard to call. Sequenced sample: peripheral blood. The DNA of the CDR3 is TGTGCCAGCAGGGAACCTAGAGCCTACGAGCAGTACTTC. It specifies CASREPRAYEQYF.